This is a list of T cell receptor beta chains from one sample in a study of CD8 T cells in Susac syndrome. TCRdb ran MiXCR on the immunoSEQ multiplex PCR reads and lists one entry per CDR3 protein. The table lists around 150,000 distinct CDR3 sequences, around 93% of them singletons. The sample taken for sequencing was CD8+ T cells from PBMCs. The receptors were sampled from a human donor with Susac syndrome. Both conserved end residues are part of each CDR3. A D gene is named only where the DNA matches it firmly. Size is omitted from some rows. Given values are once, few, many or a class for expanded clones.

d_gene	v_gene	abundance	j_gene	CDR3nt	CDR3aa
NA	TRBV10-3	NA	TRBJ2-3	TGTGCCATCAGTGCGAGCGATACGCAGTATTTT	CAISASDTQYF
NA	TRBV7-9	NA	TRBJ1-2	TGTGCCAGCAGCTTGGGAGACAGCTATGGCTACACCTTC	CASSLGDSYGYTF
TRBD1	TRBV28	NA	TRBJ1-2	TGTGCCAGCAGTCCATTGGGACAGACTATGGGCTACACCTTC	CASSPLGQTMGYTF
NA	TRBV29-1	NA	TRBJ2-7	TGCAGCGTTGTTGGCACTAACTACGAGCAGTACTTC	CSVVGTNYEQYF
NA	TRBV5-1	NA	TRBJ2-7	TGCGCCAGCAATGAGGGAATTCGGCAGTACTTC	CASNEGIRQYF
NA	TRBV5-6	NA	TRBJ2-1	TGTGCCAGCAGCGGGCCGGGGACCACTATCTACAATGAGCAGTTCTTC	CASSGPGTTIYNEQFF
NA	TRBV29-1	NA	TRBJ1-5	TGCAGCGTCCCGAGGAGGCAGGGAGGGCCTGATCAGCCCCAGCATTTT	CSVPRRQGGPDQPQHF
NA	TRBV20-1	NA	TRBJ2-5	TGCAGTGCTGTGCTTTTGGGGGAGACCCAGTACTTC	CSAVLLGETQYF
TRBD1	TRBV9	NA	TRBJ1-1	TGTGCCAGTACATCAGGGGGCGGGAACACTGAAGCTTTCTTT	CASTSGGGNTEAFF
NA	TRBV4-1	NA	TRBJ2-7	TGCGCCAGCAGACTCGACAGCGCCTACGAGCAGTACTTC	CASRLDSAYEQYF
TRBD1	TRBV5-1	NA	TRBJ1-1	TGCGCCAGCACAACAGGGGGCGAGGTCACTGAAGCTTTCTTT	CASTTGGEVTEAFF
NA	TRBV11-2	few	TRBJ2-1	TGTGCCAGCAGCTTGTCCGGGATCTACAATGAGCAGTTCTTC	CASSLSGIYNEQFF
NA	TRBV12-3/TRBV12-4	NA	TRBJ2-2	TGTGCCAGCTGGGGGACCGGGGAGCTGTTTTTT	CASWGTGELFF
TRBD2	TRBV20-1	NA	TRBJ2-3	TGCAGTGCTCAGCCCCGGACTAGCGGCACAGATACGCAGTATTTT	CSAQPRTSGTDTQYF
NA	TRBV16	few	TRBJ2-7	TGTGCCAGCAGCCAGGGATCTGACGAGCAGTACTTC	CASSQGSDEQYF
TRBD1	TRBV27	NA	TRBJ2-7	TGTGCCAGCAGTCCAACGACAGGGAACGAGCAGTACTTC	CASSPTTGNEQYF
NA	TRBV5-4	NA	TRBJ2-1	TGTGCCAGCAGGCCGGTGGGAGACGGTAACAATGAGCAGTTCTTC	CASRPVGDGNNEQFF
NA	TRBV24-1	NA	TRBJ2-1	TGTGCCACCAGTAATCACCTTGGGGTGAATGAGCAGTTCTTC	CATSNHLGVNEQFF
NA	TRBV11-3	NA	TRBJ2-6	TGTGCCAGCAGCTCACGGGGGCTTGGGGCCAACGTCCTGACTTTC	CASSSRGLGANVLTF
NA	TRBV14	NA	TRBJ2-1	TGTGCCAGCAGCCAACGAACGACGGAGCGTTACTATGAGCAGTTCTTC	CASSQRTTERYYEQFF
NA	TRBV19	NA	TRBJ2-1	TGTGCCAGTAGTGCAGGGGGGGATTACAATGAGCAGTTCTTC	CASSAGGDYNEQFF
NA	TRBV4-1	NA	TRBJ2-1	TGCGCCAGCAGCCAAGTTGGGGATGAGCAGTTCTTC	CASSQVGDEQFF
NA	TRBV12-5	NA	TRBJ2-7	TGTGCTAGTGGTTATGCCTACGAGCAGTACTTC	CASGYAYEQYF
TRBD1	TRBV9	NA	TRBJ1-2	TGTGCCAGCAGCGTCGACAGGGGCGGGGGCTATGGCTACACCTTC	CASSVDRGGGYGYTF
NA	TRBV5-4	NA	TRBJ2-1	TGTGCCAGCAGCTTGGAACCACCGGGCCACCGATGGGGGAATGAGCAGTTCTTC	CASSLEPPGHRWGNEQFF
NA	TRBV11-3	NA	TRBJ2-7	TGTGCCAGCAGCTCCCCGCAAGCGGTGGACTACGAGCAGTACTTC	CASSSPQAVDYEQYF
TRBD1	TRBV12-3/TRBV12-4	NA	TRBJ1-2	TGTGCCAGCCGCCAGGGGGAAGGCAACTATGGCTACACCTTC	CASRQGEGNYGYTF
NA	TRBV4-1	NA	TRBJ2-2	TGCGCCAGCAGCCAAGTCCTAGCCAACACCGGGGAGCTGTTTTTT	CASSQVLANTGELFF
NA	TRBV6-5	NA	TRBJ2-2	TGTGCCAGCAGTTACGGAGGGACCGGAGAGCTGTTTTTT	CASSYGGTGELFF
NA	TRBV28	NA	TRBJ2-6	TGTGCCAGCAAAAGGGGGTCCGGGGCCAACGTCCTGACTTTC	CASKRGSGANVLTF
NA	TRBV11-2	NA	TRBJ1-1	TGTGCCAGCAGCTCTGCAGATGGTCAGGCTTTCTTT	CASSSADGQAFF
TRBD1	TRBV5-1	NA	TRBJ2-3	TGCGCCAGCAGCTTGGCAGGGACAGGGGTCCCAGATACGCAGTATTTT	CASSLAGTGVPDTQYF
NA	TRBV3-1	NA	TRBJ2-2	TGTGCCAGCAGCCAAGATTCGGTGACCGGGGAGCTGTTTTTT	CASSQDSVTGELFF
NA	TRBV29-1	NA	TRBJ1-2	TGCAGCGTTGAACCCACGGCGGACGGAGCTAACTATGGCTACACCTTC	CSVEPTADGANYGYTF
NA	TRBV29-1	NA	TRBJ2-2	TGCAGCGTTGACAGGGGCACCGGGGAGCTGTTTTTT	CSVDRGTGELFF
NA	TRBV30	NA	TRBJ1-1	TGTGCCTGGACAGCCTTCATGAACACTGAAGCTTTCTTT	CAWTAFMNTEAFF
NA	TRBV4-1	NA	TRBJ1-5	TGCGCCAGCAGTCCCTTAGGGAACAGGCTCAGGGGAAATCAGCCCCAGCATTTT	CASSPLGNRLRGNQPQHF
TRBD1	TRBV27	NA	TRBJ1-2	TGTGCCAGCAGTGTTGGGACAGGGGTTTATGGCTACACCTTC	CASSVGTGVYGYTF
NA	TRBV7-9	NA	TRBJ1-2	TGTGCCAGCAGCCTAAACGACTATGGCTACACCTTC	CASSLNDYGYTF
NA	TRBV12-3/TRBV12-4	NA	TRBJ2-1	TGTGCCAGCAGTTTACTACTGGCGGGGCACTACAATGAGCAGTTCTTC	CASSLLLAGHYNEQFF
TRBD2	TRBV14	NA	TRBJ2-5	TGTGCCAGCAGCCAAGACGCTAGCGGACAAGAGACCCAGTACTTC	CASSQDASGQETQYF
NA	TRBV29-1	NA	TRBJ1-1	TGCAGCGGGAAGAACACTGAAGCTTTCTTT	CSGKNTEAFF
TRBD1	TRBV28	NA	TRBJ1-1	TGTGCCAGCAGTTTTGGGGACAGCACTGAAGCTTTCTTT	CASSFGDSTEAFF
NA	TRBV12-3/TRBV12-4	NA	TRBJ1-3	TGTGCCAGCAGTTTATTAGACAGTTCCTCTGGAAACACCATATATTTT	CASSLLDSSSGNTIYF
NA	TRBV2	once	TRBJ2-3	TGTGCCAGCAGAGCAGGGTCAGATACGCAGTATTTT	CASRAGSDTQYF
NA	TRBV6-6	NA	TRBJ2-5	TGTGCCAGCAGTTACTCCCCTAGCTCGGAGACCCAGTACTTC	CASSYSPSSETQYF
NA	TRBV2	once	TRBJ2-7	TGTGCCAGCAAAGACCTTTACGAGCAGTACTTC	CASKDLYEQYF
NA	TRBV20-1	NA	TRBJ1-5	TGCAGTGCTAGTGACAGAAGCAATCAGCCCCAGCATTTT	CSASDRSNQPQHF
NA	TRBV28	NA	TRBJ1-1	TGTGCCAGCAGTTTACCCAGGGGCGGTGTGACTGAAGCTTTCTTT	CASSLPRGGVTEAFF
NA	TRBV5-6	NA	TRBJ2-1	TGTGCCAGCAGCTTGGGACCCGATCAGTTCTTC	CASSLGPDQFF
NA	TRBV18	NA	TRBJ1-4	TGTGCCAGCTCACCAGTACCAGGTGAAAAACTGTTTTTT	CASSPVPGEKLFF
NA	TRBV27	NA	TRBJ2-7	TGTGCCAGCAGTTTGGGGACACACGCCTCCTACGAGCAGTACTTC	CASSLGTHASYEQYF
TRBD2	TRBV5-1	NA	TRBJ2-7	TGCGCCAGCAGCTTGGATCTAGCGGGAGTGAGCGAGCAGTACTTC	CASSLDLAGVSEQYF
TRBD2	TRBV12-3/TRBV12-4	NA	TRBJ2-1	TGTGCCAGCAGTCCCAGCAGCGGGAGTGTTGGGAGTGAGCAGTTCTTC	CASSPSSGSVGSEQFF
NA	TRBV28	NA	TRBJ2-3	TGTGCCAGCAGTTTACGATCCGCAGATACGCAGTATTTT	CASSLRSADTQYF
NA	TRBV3-1	NA	TRBJ2-7	TGTGCCAGCAGCCAAGAAGGCATGGGGATAGACCCTTCCTACGAGCAGTACTTC	CASSQEGMGIDPSYEQYF
NA	TRBV20-1	once	TRBJ2-1	TGCAGTGCTCAGGGGTGGGGACTTCTTAATGAGCAGTTCTTC	CSAQGWGLLNEQFF
TRBD2	TRBV4-1	once	TRBJ2-5	TGCGCCAGCAGCCTGCCCATTCGCGGGAGGGCCCTGGAGACCCAGTACTTC	CASSLPIRGRALETQYF
NA	TRBV27	NA	TRBJ2-7	TGTGCCAGCAGTTTGGGCCCCTCCTACGAGCAGTACTTC	CASSLGPSYEQYF